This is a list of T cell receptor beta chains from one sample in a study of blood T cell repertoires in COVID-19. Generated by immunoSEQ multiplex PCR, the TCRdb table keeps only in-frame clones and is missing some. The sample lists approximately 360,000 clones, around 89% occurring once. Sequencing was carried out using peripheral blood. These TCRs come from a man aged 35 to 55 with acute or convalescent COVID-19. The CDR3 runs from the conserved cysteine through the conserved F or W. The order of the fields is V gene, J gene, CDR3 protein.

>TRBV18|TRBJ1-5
CASSPPLREGVGNQPQHF
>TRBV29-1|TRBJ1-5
CSVRDRGGQPQHF
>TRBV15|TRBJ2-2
CATLGTGELFF
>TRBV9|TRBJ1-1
CASSVAAGALMNTEAFF
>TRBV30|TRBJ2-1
CAWETGTFDEQFF
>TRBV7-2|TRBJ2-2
CASSPPGQSNTGELFF
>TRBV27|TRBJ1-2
CASSFGRGRHGYTF
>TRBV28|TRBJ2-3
CASTLTPSGGPDTQYF
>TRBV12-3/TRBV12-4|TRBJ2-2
CASSSGAGELFF
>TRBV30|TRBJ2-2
CAWREGRAGELFF
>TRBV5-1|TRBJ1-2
CASSLGRNYGYTF
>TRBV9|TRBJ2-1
CASSAYGRAGTSNEQFF
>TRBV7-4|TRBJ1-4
CASSSQGAQEKLFF
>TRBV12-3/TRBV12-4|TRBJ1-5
CASSLAPGPQHF
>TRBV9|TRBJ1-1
CASSLGGGTEAFF
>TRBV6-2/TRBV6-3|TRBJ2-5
CASSLRVLETQYF
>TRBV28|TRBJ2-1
CASSLSGPSYNEQFF
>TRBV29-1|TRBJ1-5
CSVAGGLNQPQHF
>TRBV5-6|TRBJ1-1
CASSLEVWGPTEAFF
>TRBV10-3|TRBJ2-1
CAIRPSGRGVPRSYNEQFF
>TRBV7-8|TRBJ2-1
CASSFWTGITYNEQFF
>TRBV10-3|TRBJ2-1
CAISAGLAWWNEQFF
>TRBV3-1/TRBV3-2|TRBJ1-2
CASEGTGVYGYTF
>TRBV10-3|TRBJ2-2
CAISEFSGGGTGELFF
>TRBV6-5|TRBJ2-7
CASSQNRVGEQYF
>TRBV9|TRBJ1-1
CASSVGGVNTEAFF
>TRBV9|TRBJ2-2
CASSVVASPGELFF
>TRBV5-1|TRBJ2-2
CASREGLAMGELFF
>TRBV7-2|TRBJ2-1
CASRRGGMDEQFF
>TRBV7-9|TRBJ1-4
CASSFSGNNEKLFF
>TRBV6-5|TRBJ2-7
CASSYSGQRGTYEQYF
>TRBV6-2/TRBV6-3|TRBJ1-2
CASSYRGYGYTF
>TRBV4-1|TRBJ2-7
CASSHLTGQGDNEQYF
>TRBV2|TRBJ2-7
CASSLAGQTRYF
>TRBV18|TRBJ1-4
CASSLNKGDANEKLFF
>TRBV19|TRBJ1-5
CASALWANSNQPQHF
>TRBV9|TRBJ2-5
CASSVGLRQETQYF
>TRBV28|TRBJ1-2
CASRGQGGYTF
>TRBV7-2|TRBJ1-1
CASSWGQLNTEAFF
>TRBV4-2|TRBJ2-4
CASSLSLTSGAQNIQYF
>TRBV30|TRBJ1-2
CAWNIGGWFSGYTF
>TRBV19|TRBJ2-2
CASSVRLEMNTGELFF
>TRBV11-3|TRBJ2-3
CASSLGTSGKDTQYF
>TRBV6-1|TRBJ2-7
CASSDRTPGNEQYF
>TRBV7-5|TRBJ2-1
CARSLGLAGGSPSSYNEQFF
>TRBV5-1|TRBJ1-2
CASRAGGADLYGYTF
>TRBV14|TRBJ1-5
CASPNQPQHF
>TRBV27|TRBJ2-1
CASSPQGYEQFF